These 9 T cell receptor beta chains share one sample of origin, sequenced in a study of shared clonotypes between healthy human individuals. Measured with immunoSEQ multiplex PCR; TCRdb has only the in-frame clones, and not every one. The sample has some 1,600,000 clones; around 98% are singletons. The sample comprised naive CD4+ T cells sorted from blood. Subset meaning: CD45RA+ positively selected. The receptors stem from a man aged 25 to 45 in good health.

The chain couples TRBV7-2 to TRBJ2-7, with TRBD2 as a possible D gene (6 bases). The CDR3 has 13 amino acids. V shed 1 base and J shed 5 bases, with 9 bases lying between them. Looked up from germline, CDR1 is SGHTA and CDR2 is FQGNSA. DNA of the CDR3: TGTGCCAGCAGCTTAGGACTAGAGGACGAGCAGTACTTC. Amino acids: CASSLGLEDEQYF.

The chain joins TRBV2 to TRBJ2-1; TRBD2 is a possible D gene (5 bases). The germline V gene has CDR1 SNHLY and CDR2 FYNNEI. The CDR3 sequence is 13 residues long. Between the trimmed V and J ends, which lost 6 bases and 6 bases, there was a span of 12 bases. CDR3 sequence reads: CASRTHGVNEQFF. CDR3 coding DNA: TGTGCCAGCAGAACTCACGGGGTCAATGAGCAGTTCTTC.

Here the CDR3 DNA reads TGTGCCAGCAAAATAGGCGGGGCGGTGAACACTGAAGCTTTCTTT. Translating gives CASKIGGAVNTEAFF. This chain connects TRBV7-8 to TRBJ1-1; D might be TRBD1 (5 bases). Trimming removed 7 bases from V and 0 bases from J, with 15 bases in between. Germline V gene data show CDR1 as SGHVS and CDR2 as FQNEAQ. The length of the CDR3 is 15 residues. Using reference TRBV7-8 and TRBJ1-1 for the parts outside the CDR3, the full variable domain is GAGVSQSPRYKVAKRGQDVALRCDPISGHVSLFWYQQALGQGPEFLTYFQNEAQLDKSGLPSDRFFAERPEGSVSTLKIQRTQQEDSAVYLCASKIGGAVNTEAFFGQGTRLTVV.

The J gene is TRBJ2-1, the V gene TRBV19; TRBD2 is a possible D gene (5 bases). Trimming shortened V by 8 bases and J by 4 bases, and 18 bases separated the two germline ends. The germline CDR1 and CDR2 sequences are LNHDA and SQIVND (reference sequence). The CDR3 has 15 amino acids. This CDR3 is CASLPRARRYNEQFF. CDR3 DNA sequence: TGTGCCAGTTTGCCGCGGGCGCGGCGGTACAATGAGCAGTTCTTC.

The chain uses TRBV5-6 and TRBJ2-4; D gene unclear. The CDR3 covers 15 residues. The germline gives CDR1 SGHDT, CDR2 YYEEEE. Trimming pared 4 bases from V and 2 bases from J, leaving 13 bases between. CDR3 in amino acids: CASSPNWPTKNIQYF. The CDR3 region has the DNA TGTGCCAGCAGCCCAAACTGGCCCACCAAAAACATTCAGTACTTC. Combining the CDR3 with reference TRBV5-6 and TRBJ2-4 gives the whole variable domain DAGVTQSPTHLIKTRGQQVTLRCSPKSGHDTVSWYQQALGQGPQFIFQYYEEEERQRGNFPDRFSGHQFPNYSSELNVNALLLGDSALYLCASSPNWPTKNIQYFGAGTRLSVL.

V gene TRBV28 combines with J gene TRBJ2-2, with a weak D call TRBD1 (6 bases). Germline V lookup: CDR1 MDHEN, CDR2 SYDVKM. V was pared by 4 bases and J by 7 bases, with 28 bases between. There are 19 residues in the CDR3. In DNA, the CDR3 is TGTGCCAGCAGTTCCAAACCTAGCCCCAAAACAGGGTTTGGCGGGGAGCTGTTTTTT. It translates to CASSSKPSPKTGFGGELFF.

This chain uses TRBV18 with TRBJ2-6, with 7 nucleotides matching TRBD1. Per germline, CDR1 KGHSH and CDR2 LQKENI. J lost 0 bases, V lost 5 bases, and 19 bases had no gene match. The CDR3 has 21 residues. The CDR3 nucleotides read TGTGCCAGCTCATCTTTAACCGGGACAGCCTTTCCACGCTCTGGGGCCAACGTCCTGACTTTC. Translating it yields CASSSLTGTAFPRSGANVLTF.

The chain links TRBV7-9 to TRBJ2-7, with 7 bases aligning to TRBD1. Germline CDR1 and CDR2: SEHNR and FQNEAQ (reference sequence). The CDR3 totals 16 residues. The V and J ends lost 0 bases and 5 bases, in that order; junction bases with no gene match: 10. DNA for the CDR3: TGTGCCAGCAGCTTAGCGCCTCGGCAGGGGGTCGACGAGCAGTACTTC. Translating gives CASSLAPRQGVDEQYF.

V usage is TRBV11-3 and J usage is TRBJ2-1; either TRBD1 or TRBD2 may fit D (6 bases each). With 5 bases removed from V and 0 bases from J, the gap between germline ends came to 14 bases. CDR1 is SGHNT, CDR2 YENEEA, per germline. The CDR3 has 16 residues. The CDR3 nucleotides read TGTGCCAGCAGCCACGGAGGGGGTGACTCCTACAATGAGCAGTTCTTC. Its translation: CASSHGGGDSYNEQFF.